Shown below are 20 T cell receptor beta chains from a single sample sequenced in a study of TIL therapy for anti-PD-1-resistant metastatic lung cancer (dated by TCRdb to about 2021). Interpreted using the paper, the time point label stands for: pre-treatment sample, taken before nivolumab and TIL therapy. TCR beta CDR3 regions were amplified from genomic DNA with the immunoSEQ v3 hsTCRB kit using bias-controlled multiplex PCR. In TCRdb, the immuneACCESS table is reduced to in-frame sequences with V and J assigned. These tables do not hold every clone; where another copy was compared, an unresolved V gene accounts for under half, and the others remain unexplained. The table for this sample lists tens of thousands of clones; 79% of them were counted only once. Clones ranked in the top ten supply around 16% of the sample. Source: blood, taken at baseline. The receptors were gathered from a man between 65 and 85 years old with non-small cell lung cancer.

The V call is TRBV28, the J call TRBJ1-2; D unclear. The V gene's germline CDR1 is MDHEN and CDR2 SYDVKM. CDR3 length: 14 residues. Trimming left V 6 bases short and J 2 bases short, with 13 bases between. CDR3 sequence: CASSLILTNYGYTF. DNA for the CDR3: TGTGCCAGCAGCCTGATACTGACAAACTATGGCTACACCTTC.

The chain recombines TRBV28 with TRBJ1-1; D gene unclear. Trimming took off 6 bases at V and 1 base at J, with 24 bases between the two ends. The germline V gene has CDR1 MDHEN and CDR2 SYDVKM. The CDR3 runs 18 residues. The CDR3 nucleotides are TGTGCCAGCAGCCTTATAACCCGGTACAGCGTACCGAACACTGAAGCTTTCTTT. Residues: CASSLITRYSVPNTEAFF.

The CDR3 protein is CASSIAGAGTDTQYF. CDR3 nucleotide sequence: TGTGCCAGTAGTATAGCGGGAGCTGGCACAGATACGCAGTATTTT. The chain is built from TRBV19 and TRBJ2-3, with D maybe TRBD2 (6 bases). The ends were cut back, 1 base at V and 1 base at J, with 9 bases in the middle. The CDR3 totals 15 residues. Germline V CDR1 and CDR2: LNHDA, SQIVND (reference sequence). Using reference TRBV19 and TRBJ2-3 for the parts outside the CDR3, the full variable domain is DGGITQSPKYLFRKEGQNVTLSCEQNLNHDAMYWYRQDPGQGLRLIYYSQIVNDFQKGDIAEGYSVSREKKESFPLTVTSAQKNPTAFYLCASSIAGAGTDTQYFGPGTRLTVL.

The V and J genes are TRBV19 and TRBJ2-1, with 9 nucleotides matching TRBD2. CDR1 is LNHDA and CDR2 is SQIVND in the germline V gene (reference sequence). J lost 6 bases, V lost 3 bases, and 6 bases had no gene match. The CDR3 covers 15 residues. The DNA for the CDR3 is TGTGCCAGTAGTATGCGAGGCGGGAGGGCCAATGAGCAGTTCTTC. It yields the protein CASSMRGGRANEQFF.

Only one count was recorded for this clone. V gene TRBV27 combines with J gene TRBJ2-1; 7 nucleotides agree with TRBD2. The junction had 10 bases not matched to a gene; V was cut back by 6 bases and J by 8 bases. The CDR3 sequence is 14 residues long. Looked up from germline, CDR1 is MNHEY and CDR2 is SMNVEV (reference sequence). The CDR3 nucleotides are TGTGCCAGCAGACGACCAGGCGGGAGCGATGAGCAGTTCTTC. Translating it yields CASRRPGGSDEQFF.

The rearrangement joins TRBV30 to TRBJ1-2; TRBD1 matches at 8 bases. The ends lost 4 bases at V and 8 bases at J; junction bases unmatched: 9. The CDR3 has 13 residues. The V gene's germline CDR1 is GTSNPN and CDR2 SVGIG (reference sequence). The CDR3 DNA reads as TGTGCCTGGAATTTCCAGGGGGCTACAGGCTACACCTTC. Amino acids: CAWNFQGATGYTF.

The chain couples TRBV18 to TRBJ2-7; tentative D call: TRBD1 (6 bases). Germline CDR1 KGHSH, CDR2 LQKENI. CDR3 size: 13 residues. Trimming took off 5 bases at V and 5 bases at J, with 13 bases between the two ends. CDR3 in amino acids: CASSRQGYDEQYF. CDR3 sequence (DNA): TGTGCCAGCTCAAGGCAGGGGTACGACGAGCAGTACTTC.

The chain links TRBV5-8 to TRBJ2-5; either TRBD1 or TRBD2 may supply D (5 bases each). The CDR3 has 14 residues. The V end lost 3 bases, the J end lost 3 bases, and 12 bases lay between the germline ends. Germline-derived CDR1 and CDR2 are SGHTS and YDEGEE. The CDR3 DNA follows: TGTGCCAGCAGCTGGGGACGGCTTAAAGAGACCCAGTACTTC. Translation gives CASSWGRLKETQYF.

The sample holds a few counts of this clone. The chain carries TRBV11-2 and TRBJ1-2, with 9 nucleotides matching TRBD1. Germline V gives CDR1 SGHAT, CDR2 FQNNGV. Trimming removed 6 bases from V and 7 bases from J; junction bases left unmatched: 9. There are 14 residues in the CDR3. The CDR3 is CASSQPGTGSGYTF. The CDR3, as DNA: TGTGCCAGCAGTCAACCCGGGACAGGGTCTGGCTACACCTTC.

The rearrangement links TRBV9 to TRBJ1-6; the D is unclear. Per germline, CDR1 SGDLS and CDR2 YYNGEE. The ends were cut back, 0 bases at V and 11 bases at J, with 33 bases in the middle. The CDR3 has 21 amino acids. The CDR3 DNA reads TGTGCCAGCAGCGTAGTCCTCCTTGATCGACTCCGATATCGCCTCCGGGCACCCCTCCACTTT. Protein sequence: CASSVVLLDRLRYRLRAPLHF.

This clone has more than one count but fewer than ten. This CDR3 is CASSKGTGKVANEKLFF. CDR3 bases: TGTGCCAGTAGTAAGGGGACAGGGAAGGTGGCGAATGAAAAACTGTTTTTT. The chain recombines TRBV19 with TRBJ1-4; 9 positions agree with TRBD1. This CDR3 spans 17 amino acids. Germline V gives CDR1 LNHDA, CDR2 SQIVND (reference sequence). J gave up 5 bases and V 4 bases, and 11 bases lay outside the gene matches.

In regard to this clone: At one boundary the junction diverges from the germline segment, which might be a read error. The V and J genes are TRBV30 and TRBJ2-7; the D gene is possibly TRBD2 (5 bases). Germline assignment: CDR1 GTSNPN and CDR2 SVGIG (reference sequence). The CDR3 consists of 15 residues. CDR3 sequence: CAWSSHKAGSYGQYF. For the CDR3, the DNA is TGTGCCTGGAGTTCTCATAAGGCGGGCTCCTACGGGCAGTACTTC.

V usage is TRBV27 and J usage is TRBJ2-5; D tentatively reads TRBD1 or TRBD2 (5 bases each). The CDR3 has 15 residues. The germline V gene encodes CDR1 MNHEY and CDR2 SMNVEV (reference sequence). V lost 2 bases, J lost 1 base, and 11 bases lay in between. CDR3 nucleotides: TGTGCCAGCAGTTTACGGGACCTCCCCCAAGAGACCCAGTACTTC. This translates into CASSLRDLPQETQYF.

V usage is TRBV7-9 and J usage is TRBJ1-5; TRBD1 is a possible D gene (6 bases). CDR3 length: 14 residues. In germline, CDR1 is SEHNR, CDR2 FQNEAQ (reference sequence). The V end lost 6 bases, the J end lost 1 base, and 10 bases lay between the germline ends. This CDR3 is CASSRDRSNQPQHF. For the CDR3, the DNA is TGTGCCAGCAGTCGTGACAGGAGCAATCAGCCCCAGCATTTT. The full variable domain, completed using reference TRBV7-9 and TRBJ1-5, is DTGVSQNPRHKITKRGQNVTFRCDPISEHNRLYWYRQTLGQGPEFLTYFQNEAQLEKSRLLSDRFSAERPKGSFSTLEIQRTEQGDSAMYLCASSRDRSNQPQHFGDGTRLSIL.

This clone came up a few times. This chain joins TRBV7-2 and TRBJ1-2, with D unclear. This CDR3 comprises 13 residues. With 2 bases removed from V and 7 bases from J, the gap between germline ends came to 11 bases. Germline CDR1 reads SGHTA; CDR2 reads FQGNSA. CDR3 sequence (DNA): TGTGCCAGCAGCTTATTTATAGGCGTTGGCTACACCTTC. The encoded protein is CASSLFIGVGYTF.

V usage is TRBV5-4 and J usage is TRBJ2-7; 8 bases line up with TRBD2. Germline CDR1 SGHNT, CDR2 YYREEE (reference sequence). The CDR3 has 14 residues. J was trimmed by 4 bases and V by 4 bases; bases with no gene match: 7. The CDR3: CASSQGLAGYEQYF. CDR3 bases: TGTGCCAGCAGCCAAGGACTAGCCGGTTACGAGCAGTACTTC.

This sequence joins TRBV6-5 and TRBJ1-1, with D hard to call. The V gene lost 5 bases and the J gene lost 3 bases, with 10 bases spanning the gap. The CDR3 sequence is 13 residues long. CDR1 and CDR2 from the germline V gene are MNHEY and SVGAGI. CDR3 coding DNA: TGTGCCAGCAGTCTATTACCCGACACTGAAGCTTTCTTT. Protein sequence: CASSLLPDTEAFF.

The rearrangement links TRBV5-1 to TRBJ2-2, with D hard to call. Trimming left V 2 bases short and J 8 bases short, with 13 bases between. The V gene's germline CDR1 is SGHRS and CDR2 YFSETQ. The CDR3 is 14 amino acids. CDR3 region: CASSLIALDGELFF. CDR3 nucleotide sequence: TGCGCCAGCAGCTTAATAGCCCTTGATGGGGAGCTGTTTTTT.

This clone was counted a few times. The chain employs TRBV7-9 and TRBJ1-5; D uncertain. The CDR3 consists of 15 residues. V shed 1 base and J shed 3 bases, with 10 bases lying between them. Germline CDR1 SEHNR, CDR2 FQNEAQ (reference sequence). The CDR3 reads CASSLDSGINQPQHF. The CDR3, as DNA: TGTGCCAGCAGCTTAGACAGCGGGATCAATCAGCCCCAGCATTTT.

V is TRBV5-1 and J is TRBJ2-5; D might be TRBD2 (5 bases). Germline loops: CDR1 SGHRS, CDR2 YFSETQ. Trimming removed 4 bases from V and 9 bases from J, with 19 bases in between. The CDR3 is 14 residues long. CDR3 region: CASSPGSGPGAQYF. CDR3 sequence (DNA): TGCGCCAGCAGCCCGGGCAGCGGCCCCGGGGCCCAGTACTTC.